This T cell receptor (beta chain) was captured by sequencing in a study of shared clonotypes between healthy human individuals. General observations from the study: Clonotypes which were not shared had lower generation probabilities than clonotypes that all four donors shared. Of the naive CD4 clonotypes, roughly 5% were shared across a few donors. Clonotype sharing among donors likely depends on sequencing depth.

Only in-frame clones appear in the TCRdb table, and some are missing; sequencing was by immunoSEQ multiplex PCR. The sample contains over a million clones, about 77% of which appear only once. Negatively enriched CD4+ T cells were divided by CD45RA into naive and memory. Notes on this clone: Its antigen is unidentified.

Sequences were obtained from memory CD4+ T cells sorted from blood. Subset reported: CD45RA-negative fraction. The receptor comes from a man between 18 and 35 years old in good health.

The DNA for the CDR3 is TGTGCCAGCCGGGAAGTTGATAATTCACCCCTCCACTTT. This codes for CASREVDNSPLHF. This chain connects TRBV7-6 to TRBJ1-6; no firm D call. The V end lost 8 bases, the J end lost 5 bases, and 10 bases lay between the germline ends. CDR1 and CDR2 from the germline V gene are SGHVS and FNYEAQ. This CDR3 has 13 amino acids. The variable domain in full, with the rest retrieved from reference TRBV7-6 and TRBJ1-6, is GAGVSQSPRYKVTKRGQDVALRCDPISGHVSLYWYRQALGQGPEFLTYFNYEAQQDKSGLPNDRFSAERPEGSISTLTIQRTEQRDSAMYRCASREVDNSPLHFGNGTRLTVT.